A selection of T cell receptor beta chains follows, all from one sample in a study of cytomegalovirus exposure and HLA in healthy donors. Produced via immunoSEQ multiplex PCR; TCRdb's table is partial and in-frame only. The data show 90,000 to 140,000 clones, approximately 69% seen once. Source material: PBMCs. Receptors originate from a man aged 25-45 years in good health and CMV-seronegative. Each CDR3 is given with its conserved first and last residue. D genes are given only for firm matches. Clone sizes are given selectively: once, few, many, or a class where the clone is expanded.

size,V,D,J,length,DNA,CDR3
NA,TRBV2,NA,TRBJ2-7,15,TGTACCAGCATCTCCTCTAGACAGAGCTCCTACGAGCAGTACTTC,CTSISSRQSSYEQYF
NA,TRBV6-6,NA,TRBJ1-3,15,TGTGCCAGCAGTTACTCCAGGGGCTCTGGAAACACCATATATTTT,CASSYSRGSGNTIYF
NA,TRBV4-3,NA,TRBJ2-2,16,TGCGCCAGCAGCCAAGGGACGGGAGCGGTTTACGGGGAGCTGTTTTTT,CASSQGTGAVYGELFF
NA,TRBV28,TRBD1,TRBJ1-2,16,TGTGCCAGCAGTTCAGGAGACAGGGGGCGCGGGTATGGCTACACCTTC,CASSSGDRGRGYGYTF
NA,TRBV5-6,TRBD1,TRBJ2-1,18,TGTGCCAGCAGCTCGGCCCGGGACAGGGTAGCCCCGTACAATGAGCAGTTCTTC,CASSSARDRVAPYNEQFF
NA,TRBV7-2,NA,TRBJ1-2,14,TGTGCCAGCAGCTTAGGGCAGGGATTGTACGGCTACACCTTC,CASSLGQGLYGYTF
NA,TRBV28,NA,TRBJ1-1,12,TGTGCCACCAAGGACACTAACACTGAAGCTTTCTTT,CATKDTNTEAFF
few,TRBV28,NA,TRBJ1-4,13,TGTGCCAGCACCGCTTCAGGGTTGGAAAAACTGTTTTTT,CASTASGLEKLFF
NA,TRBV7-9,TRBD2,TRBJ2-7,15,TGTGCCAGCAGCTTAACACTAGCGGGAGCGGACGAGCAGTACTTC,CASSLTLAGADEQYF
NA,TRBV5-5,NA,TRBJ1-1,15,TGTGCCAGCAGCGGGGGGGGGAGGATGAACACTGAAGCTTTCTTT,CASSGGGRMNTEAFF
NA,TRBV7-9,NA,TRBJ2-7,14,TGTGCCAGCAGTCCATGGGGCGGTTCCTACGAGCAGTACTTC,CASSPWGGSYEQYF
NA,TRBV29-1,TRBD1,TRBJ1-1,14,TGCAGCGTTGTCCGGACAGGGGATAACACTGAAGCTTTCTTT,CSVVRTGDNTEAFF
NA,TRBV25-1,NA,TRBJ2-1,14,TGTGCCAGCAGTGAAGGCCAAGGGGCCAGTGAGCAGTTCTTC,CASSEGQGASEQFF
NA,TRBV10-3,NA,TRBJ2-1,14,TGTGCCATCAGTGATCAGACAGTTGACAATGAGCAGTTCTTC,CAISDQTVDNEQFF
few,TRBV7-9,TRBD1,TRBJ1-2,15,TGTGCCAGCAGCTTGGCGGACAGGCCAAGGGGAGGCTACACCTTC,CASSLADRPRGGYTF
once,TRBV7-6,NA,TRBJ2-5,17,TGTGCCAGCGCCGACGGCAGGGCGCCCCTACGCATGGAGACCCAGTACTTC,CASADGRAPLRMETQYF
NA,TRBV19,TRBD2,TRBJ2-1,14,TGTGCCAGTAGTCTCCCCAGCGGGAGGAATGAGCAGTTCTTC,CASSLPSGRNEQFF
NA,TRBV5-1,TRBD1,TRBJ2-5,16,TGCGCCAGCAGCCAACTTGTGGGGAGACAGGGAGAGACCCAGTACTTC,CASSQLVGRQGETQYF
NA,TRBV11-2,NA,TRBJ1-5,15,TGTGCCAGCAGCTTGGGCGACAACCGCAATCAGCCCCAGCATTTT,CASSLGDNRNQPQHF
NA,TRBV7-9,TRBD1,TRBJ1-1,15,TGTGCCAGCAGCTTAGTTGGGACAGGGTACACTGAAGCTTTCTTT,CASSLVGTGYTEAFF
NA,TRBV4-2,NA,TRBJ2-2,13,TGTGCCAGCAGCCCGCCGGGGAGCGGGGAGCTGTTTTTT,CASSPPGSGELFF
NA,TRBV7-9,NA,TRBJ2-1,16,TGTGCCAGCAGCTCCTATACTAGCCTCTCCTACAATGAGCAGTTCTTC,CASSSYTSLSYNEQFF
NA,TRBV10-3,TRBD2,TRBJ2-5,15,TGTGCCAGTGGCGGGAGTTTGGCCTACCAAGAGACCCAGTACTTC,CASGGSLAYQETQYF
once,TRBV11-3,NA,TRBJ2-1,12,TGTGCCAGCACCTCCTCCTACAATGAGCAGTTCTTC,CASTSSYNEQFF
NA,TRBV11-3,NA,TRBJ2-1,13,TGTGCCAGCAGCTGGGGCCTTCAAAATGGGCAGTTCTTC,CASSWGLQNGQFF
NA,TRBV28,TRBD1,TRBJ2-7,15,TGTGCCAGCAGTTTTGGGGACAGGGCGTCTAGCGAGCAGTACTTC,CASSFGDRASSEQYF
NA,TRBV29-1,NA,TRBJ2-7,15,TGCAGCGTTGTCTTCCGATTCGGGTCCACCTACGAGCAGTACTTC,CSVVFRFGSTYEQYF
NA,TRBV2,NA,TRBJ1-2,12,TGTGCCAGTGGGCTCGGTGAATGGGGCTACACCTTC,CASGLGEWGYTF
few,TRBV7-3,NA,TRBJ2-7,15,TGTGCCAGCAGCTCACAGGGTCCCCCGCGCTACGAGCAGTACTTC,CASSSQGPPRYEQYF
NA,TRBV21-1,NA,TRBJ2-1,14,TGTGCCAGCAGCACCTCGGACGGGAGCAATGAGCAGTTCTTC,CASSTSDGSNEQFF
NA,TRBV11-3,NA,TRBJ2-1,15,TGTGCCAGCAGCTCGTCGGGACTGGGGTACAATGAGCAGTTCTTC,CASSSSGLGYNEQFF
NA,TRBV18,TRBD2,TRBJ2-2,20,TGTGCCAGCTCATCGCAGGGGGAACTAGCGGGAGTCGCTGACACCGGGGAGCTGTTTTTT,CASSSQGELAGVADTGELFF
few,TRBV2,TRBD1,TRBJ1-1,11,TGTGCCAGCAGTCAAGGGACAGCAGCTTTCTTT,CASSQGTAAFF
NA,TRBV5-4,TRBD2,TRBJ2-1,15,TGTGCCAGCAGCTTGGCAGCGGGAGCGTACAATGAGCAGTTCTTC,CASSLAAGAYNEQFF
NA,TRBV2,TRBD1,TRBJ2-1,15,TGTGCCAGCAGTGCCCAAGGACAGGGGGGTGATGAGCAGTTCTTC,CASSAQGQGGDEQFF
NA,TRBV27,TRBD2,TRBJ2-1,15,TGTGCCAGCAGACTCCTAGCGGTCAGAGCCAATGAGCAGTTCTTC,CASRLLAVRANEQFF
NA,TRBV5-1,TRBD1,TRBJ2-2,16,TGCGCCAGCAGCCCTCGGATGACAGGGGCCACCGGGGAGCTGTTTTTT,CASSPRMTGATGELFF
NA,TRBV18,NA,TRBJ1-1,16,TGTGCCAGCTCACCACTACAAGGGGGGGACGACACTGAAGCTTTCTTT,CASSPLQGGDDTEAFF
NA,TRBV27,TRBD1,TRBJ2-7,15,TGTGCCAGCAGTAGAACAGGGGGCGAATCCTACGAGCAGTACTTC,CASSRTGGESYEQYF
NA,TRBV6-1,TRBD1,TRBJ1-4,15,TGTGCCAGCAGTCCCGACAGGGCGACTAATGAAAAACTGTTTTTT,CASSPDRATNEKLFF